These 9 T cell receptor beta chains originate from one sample sequenced in a study of control samples from healthy donors and cancer patients. Assay used: immunoSEQ multiplex PCR; TCRdb lists only in-frame clones, some missing. In the table there are 150,000 to 200,000 clones, 75% to 95% of which are singletons. Sequenced material: blood. Every receptor here comes from a woman aged 25 to 39 in good health.

The gene calls are TRBV18 and TRBJ1-2, with D possibly matching TRBD1 (5 bases). CDR3 length: 14 residues. Trimming pared 2 bases from V and 4 bases from J, leaving 11 bases between. The germline V gene encodes CDR1 KGHSH and CDR2 LQKENI. The CDR3: CASSPGDLFYGYTF. The CDR3 coding sequence is TGTGCCAGCTCACCAGGGGACCTATTCTATGGCTACACCTTC.

The CDR3 protein is CASSFQRGGQETQYF. For the CDR3, the DNA is TGCGCCAGCAGCTTTCAGCGGGGGGGCCAAGAGACCCAGTACTTC. V and J are TRBV5-1 and TRBJ2-5; 10 bases match TRBD2. Germline V CDR1 and CDR2: SGHRS, YFSETQ. The V and J ends lost 2 bases and 1 base, in that order; junction bases with no gene match: 2. This CDR3 region has 15 residues.

This rearrangement joins TRBV4-1 to TRBJ2-5; 8 positions agree with TRBD2. Germline loops: CDR1 MGHRA, CDR2 YSYEKL. CDR3 length: 14 amino acids. With V trimmed by 2 bases and J by 5 bases, 4 bases remained unmatched. In DNA, the CDR3 is TGCGCCAGCAGCCAAAGCGGGGGCGGGGAGACCCAGTACTTC. Its protein is CASSQSGGGETQYF.

The V and J genes are TRBV2 and TRBJ2-3, with D possibly matching TRBD1 (5 bases). Germline V CDR1 and CDR2: SNHLY, FYNNEI. V was trimmed by 2 bases and J by 4 bases, leaving 10 bases between them. There are 14 residues in the CDR3. CDR3: CASSEQGGSDTQYF. The CDR3 DNA reads as TGTGCCAGCAGTGAACAGGGTGGATCAGATACGCAGTATTTT.

The chain couples TRBV4-3 to TRBJ2-7; 7 nucleotides agree with TRBD2. With V trimmed by 0 bases and J by 2 bases, 4 bases remained unmatched. The CDR3 length is 15 residues. Looked up from germline, CDR1 is LGHNA and CDR2 is YSLEER. This CDR3 is CASSQDVSGAYEQYF. The CDR3 nucleotides read TGCGCCAGCAGCCAAGATGTCAGCGGGGCCTACGAGCAGTACTTC.

The chain joins TRBV27 to TRBJ1-2; 8 nucleotides agree with TRBD1. Germline CDR1 is MNHEY and CDR2 is SMNVEV (reference sequence). Trimming at V came to 3 bases and at J to 8 bases, leaving 8 bases not matched to a gene. This CDR3 region has 14 residues. DNA of the CDR3: TGTGCCAGCAGTTTCGGACAGGGAAGTCGAGGCTACACCTTC. Its translation: CASSFGQGSRGYTF.

The rearrangement links TRBV29-1 to TRBJ2-5; the D call may be TRBD1 or TRBD2 (5 bases each). From germline, CDR1 is SQVTM and CDR2 ANQGSEA. The CDR3 length is 14 residues. V was clipped by 5 bases and J by 2 bases, with 15 bases between them. For the CDR3, the DNA is TGCAGCGTTCAGGCAGGGTCGGGACAAGAGACCCAGTACTTC. Encoded protein: CSVQAGSGQETQYF.

The chain joins TRBV30 to TRBJ2-5; 10 bases map to TRBD2. This CDR3 has 12 residues. V lost 4 bases and J lost 5; bases outside the gene matches: 1. In germline, CDR1 is GTSNPN, CDR2 SVGIG (reference sequence). The CDR3 DNA reads as TGTGCCTGGAAAGCGGGAGGGGAGACCCAGTACTTC. Translation gives CAWKAGGETQYF.

The chain carries TRBV4-1 and TRBJ2-1; the match to TRBD2 covers 15 bases. Trimming removed 1 base from V and 6 bases from J; junction bases left unmatched: 7. Per the germline V gene, CDR1 is MGHRA and CDR2 is YSYEKL. The CDR3 sequence is 18 residues long. The CDR3 coding sequence is TGCGCCAGCAGCCAAGTCGACATGGGACTAGCGGGAGGCAATGAGCAGTTCTTC. It specifies CASSQVDMGLAGGNEQFF.